This TCR beta chain was captured in a study of cytomegalovirus exposure and HLA in healthy donors. Study results and caveats: Segments of the TCR beta V type were, in most cases, productive about 87% or about 30% of the time in an earlier analysis. The study found most TCR sequences rare, yet found some public TCRs in many donors.

A note on this clone: Its antigen is still unknown. One end of the junction is discordant with germline, which a read error may explain.

CDR1 and CDR2 (germline): SSHAT, FNYEAQ (reference sequence). This CDR3 region has 13 residues. Vbeta (60) and Jbeta (13) primers were used in the PCR. The authors' processing: Unique TCR beta chains numbered around 80 million in a later analysis, with around 11 million shared. TCRdb keeps only in-frame clones here, not all; method: immunoSEQ multiplex PCR. The V and J calls and clone size come from that table; D and trimming were worked out from the DNA. This sample yields about 100,000 clones, of which roughly 80% are seen a single time; roughly 7% belongs to the top ten. This clonotype originated in a man between 35 and 55 years old in good health and CMV-seropositive. The V call is TRBV7-7, the J call TRBJ1-4; D might be TRBD1 (5 bases). Sequenced sample: PBMCs. This chain's CDR3 is CASSPRVGEKLFF. The CDR3 region has the DNA TGTGCTAGCAGCCCCAGGGTGGGTGAAAAACTGTTTTTT.